This T cell receptor (beta chain) originates from a study of blood T cell repertoires in COVID-19. Study context: From the United States, Italy and Spain came samples of acute and convalescent COVID-19. PBMCs, B-cell-depleted T cells, or T cells provided the cDNA or gDNA that made up the material.

This clone was found a few times. CDR1 and CDR2 (germline): MNHNS, SASEGT. With 2 bases removed from V and 7 bases from J, the gap between germline ends came to 17 bases. The CDR3 contains 15 residues. Sequenced by immunoSEQ multiplex PCR; TCRdb stores in-frame clones only, minus some. Of about 72,000 clones detected, around 80% appear once; the ten largest clones hold about 17%. Sequenced input: peripheral blood. This clonotype was sampled from a human donor in a cohort sampled during active COVID-19. The J gene is TRBJ1-2, the V gene TRBV6-1, with a tentative D call TRBD1 (5 bases). The CDR3 DNA follows: TGTGCCAGCAGTGAATTGACTCGGACAAGCCTTGGCTACACCTTC. This translates into CASSELTRTSLGYTF.